The rows below give T cell receptor beta chains drawn from one sample of a study of cytomegalovirus exposure and HLA in healthy donors. TCRdb's copy holds only in-frame clones and misses some; the assay was immunoSEQ multiplex PCR. The sample holds more than 150,000 clones, over 75% seen once. Sequenced input: PBMCs. The origin of the receptors is a man aged 45-65 years in good health and CMV-seropositive. Both conserved end residues are part of each CDR3. The D gene is left open where the match is weak. Clone size is shown for a subset of rows, as once, few, many or a class of expanded clone.

v_call	d_call	j_call	clone_size	cdr3_aa	cdr3_nt
TRBV4-3	NA	TRBJ1-4	few	CASSQDLGPSGNEKLFF	TGCGCCAGCAGCCAAGATCTAGGGCCCTCGGGAAATGAAAAACTGTTTTTT
TRBV7-2	NA	TRBJ1-1	once	CASSKYTGTPTEAFF	TGTGCCAGCAGCAAATACACCGGGACACCCACTGAAGCTTTCTTT
TRBV15	TRBD1	TRBJ2-7	NA	CATSRGGQGSYEQYF	TGTGCCACCAGCAGGGGGGGACAGGGGTCCTACGAGCAGTACTTC
TRBV9	TRBD1	TRBJ1-2	NA	CASSAQGTGKGGGYTF	TGTGCCAGCAGCGCTCAAGGGACAGGTAAAGGCGGCGGCTACACCTTC
TRBV5-4	NA	TRBJ1-1	NA	CASSLAGPSEAFF	TGTGCCAGCAGCTTGGCTGGGCCCTCCGAAGCTTTCTTT
TRBV2	NA	TRBJ1-3	NA	CASSEGRTAGNTIYF	TGTGCCAGCAGTGAAGGTAGAACAGCTGGAAACACCATATATTTT
TRBV5-6	NA	TRBJ2-2	NA	CASSLWAGGRAGELFF	TGTGCCAGCAGCTTGTGGGCTGGGGGCAGGGCCGGGGAGCTGTTTTTT
TRBV9	TRBD1	TRBJ1-4	NA	CASSGMTGVNEKLFF	TGTGCCAGCAGCGGAATGACAGGGGTTAATGAAAAACTGTTTTTT
TRBV20-1	NA	TRBJ2-1	NA	CVGGSPNEQFF	TGCGTCGGAGGGAGCCCCAATGAGCAGTTCTTC
TRBV12-5	NA	TRBJ1-1	NA	CASTESPSQEAFF	TGTGCTAGTACCGAGTCACCAAGCCAAGAAGCTTTCTTT
TRBV28	NA	TRBJ1-5	NA	CASSPFTGSHQPQHF	TGTGCCAGCAGCCCGTTCACAGGGTCCCATCAGCCCCAGCATTTT
TRBV4-1	NA	TRBJ2-3	few	CASSQDPFRPTDTQYF	TGCGCCAGCAGCCAAGACCCGTTCCGTCCCACAGATACGCAGTATTTT
TRBV10-1	NA	TRBJ2-5	NA	CASSDGDQETQYF	TGCGCCAGCAGTGATGGAGACCAAGAGACCCAGTACTTC
TRBV5-6	TRBD1	TRBJ1-4	NA	CASSLGPGGWQDEKLFF	TGTGCCAGCAGCTTGGGGCCAGGGGGCTGGCAGGATGAAAAACTGTTTTTT
TRBV7-9	TRBD2	TRBJ2-3	NA	CASSPPGLEGTDTQYF	TGTGCCAGCAGCCCGCCCGGACTAGAGGGCACAGATACGCAGTATTTT
TRBV5-6	NA	TRBJ1-2	NA	CASSSDRLYGYTF	TGTGCCAGCAGCTCAGACAGGTTATATGGCTACACCTTC
TRBV6-5	NA	TRBJ2-5	NA	CASSYSQGQETQYF	TGTGCCAGCAGTTACTCCCAGGGCCAAGAGACCCAGTACTTC
TRBV7-2	TRBD1	TRBJ1-6	NA	CASSTDRANNSPLHF	TGTGCCAGCAGCACCGACAGGGCCAATAATTCACCCCTCCACTTT
TRBV28	NA	TRBJ1-5	NA	CASSPWGLMDQPQHF	TGTGCCAGCAGTCCCTGGGGCTTGATGGATCAGCCCCAGCATTTT
TRBV6-1	TRBD1	TRBJ1-1	NA	CASGTGVSNTEAFF	TGTGCCAGCGGGACAGGGGTGTCGAACACTGAAGCTTTCTTT
TRBV19	NA	TRBJ2-1	NA	CASSLPASYSSYNEQFF	TGTGCCAGTAGTCTTCCCGCGAGTTATAGCTCCTACAATGAGCAGTTCTTC
TRBV2	NA	TRBJ1-5	NA	CASSDRTPNQPQHF	TGTGCCAGCAGTGATCGGACACCCAATCAGCCCCAGCATTTT
TRBV30	NA	TRBJ1-4	NA	CAWSPESRGSEKLFF	TGTGCCTGGAGTCCGGAGAGCAGGGGTAGCGAAAAACTGTTTTTT
TRBV28	NA	TRBJ2-5	NA	CASSRWRGQETQYF	TGTGCCAGTAGCCGGTGGCGTGGCCAAGAGACCCAGTACTTC
TRBV15	TRBD1	TRBJ1-3	NA	CATSRPGQGNTIYF	TGTGCCACCAGCAGGCCGGGACAGGGAAACACCATATATTTT
TRBV21-1	NA	TRBJ2-1	NA	CASRPDEQFF	TGTGCCAGCAGGCCGGATGAGCAGTTCTTC
TRBV2	TRBD1	TRBJ1-1	NA	CASSPPGQGLTTEAFF	TGTGCCAGCAGTCCTCCCGGACAGGGCCTCACCACTGAAGCTTTCTTT
TRBV4-1	NA	TRBJ1-5	NA	CASSQVPGISNQPQHF	TGCGCCAGCAGCCAAGTCCCGGGGATAAGCAATCAGCCCCAGCATTTT
TRBV11-2	TRBD2	TRBJ2-1	NA	CASSRGGAGVYNEQFF	TGTGCCAGCAGCCGGGGAGGAGCGGGAGTTTACAATGAGCAGTTCTTC
TRBV19	TRBD1	TRBJ1-2	NA	CASSRTRQGASYGYTF	TGTGCCAGTAGTCGCACTCGACAGGGTGCCTCCTATGGCTACACCTTC
TRBV25-1	TRBD2	TRBJ2-5	NA	CASSGGLAGGRETQYF	TGTGCCAGCAGTGGAGGACTAGCGGGGGGGCGGGAGACCCAGTACTTC
TRBV10-3	NA	TRBJ1-3	NA	CAISERDSGNTIYF	TGTGCCATCAGTGAGAGAGACTCTGGAAACACCATATATTTT
TRBV7-2	NA	TRBJ1-6	NA	CASSLARGDLHF	TGTGCCAGCAGCTTAGCCCGCGGGGACCTCCACTTT
TRBV14	TRBD2	TRBJ2-5	NA	CASSQGTSGSTQYF	TGTGCCAGCAGCCAAGGAACTAGCGGGTCGACCCAGTACTTC
TRBV27	TRBD1	TRBJ2-1	NA	CASSFSAYPGQSYNEQFF	TGCGCCAGCAGTTTTAGCGCCTACCCGGGACAGTCCTACAATGAGCAGTTCTTC
TRBV6-1	TRBD1	TRBJ1-4	NA	CASSEKGSGGEKLFF	TGTGCCAGCAGTGAAAAGGGGTCAGGGGGGGAAAAACTGTTTTTT
TRBV6-4	NA	TRBJ1-5	few	CASRSEDSSNQPQHF	TGTGCCAGCAGATCCGAGGACAGCAGCAATCAGCCCCAGCATTTT
TRBV6-5	NA	TRBJ1-6	NA	CASSQGLIRLSPLHF	TGTGCCAGCAGTCAGGGCCTTATTCGGCTTTCACCCCTCCACTTT
TRBV2	TRBD1	TRBJ1-2	NA	CASSESFVGGTGSF	TGTGCCAGCAGTGAAAGCTTTGTAGGGGGGACAGGATCGTTC
TRBV10-3	TRBD1	TRBJ1-5	NA	CAIGTGGSQPQHF	TGTGCCATCGGAACAGGGGGCAGTCAGCCCCAGCATTTT
TRBV18	TRBD1	TRBJ1-6	NA	CASSLDRVNSPLHF	TGTGCCAGCTCACTAGACAGGGTTAATTCACCCCTCCACTTT
TRBV5-6	TRBD1	TRBJ2-7	once	CASSFYGTGGDEQYF	TGTGCCAGCAGCTTTTACGGGACAGGGGGGGACGAGCAGTACTTC
TRBV9	NA	TRBJ2-3	NA	CASSPIPGSDTQYF	TGTGCCAGCAGCCCGATCCCAGGGTCGGATACGCAGTATTTT
TRBV5-1	TRBD1	TRBJ1-4	once	CASSSGQGAEKLFF	TGCGCCAGCAGCTCGGGACAGGGGGCTGAAAAACTGTTTTTT
TRBV30	NA	TRBJ1-5	once	CAWSIIHSNQPQHF	TGTGCCTGGAGCATAATACATAGCAATCAGCCCCAGCATTTT
TRBV6-4	NA	TRBJ2-3	NA	CASSDSSGGDLDTQYF	TGTGCCAGCAGTGACTCGAGTGGCGGGGATTTAGATACGCAGTATTTT
TRBV5-1	TRBD1	TRBJ2-2	NA	CASSQGSKNTGELFF	TGCGCCAGTTCACAGGGGAGCAAGAACACCGGGGAGCTGTTTTTT
TRBV11-1	NA	TRBJ1-4	NA	CASRGTGATNEKLFF	TGTGCCAGCAGGGGAACAGGTGCAACTAATGAAAAACTGTTTTTT
TRBV18	NA	TRBJ1-6	NA	CASSPPGANSPLHF	TGTGCCAGCTCACCCCCAGGGGCCAATTCACCCCTCCACTTT
TRBV15	NA	TRBJ2-3	NA	CATSLGYYIDYSTDTQYF	TGTGCCACCTCCCTTGGCTATTATATCGACTATAGCACAGATACGCAGTATTTT
TRBV9	NA	TRBJ2-1	few	CASSVGRERSSYNEQFF	TGTGCCAGCAGCGTAGGAAGAGAAAGGAGCTCCTACAATGAGCAGTTCTTC
TRBV9	TRBD1	TRBJ2-3	NA	CASSVGQGASDTQYF	TGTGCCAGCAGCGTAGGACAGGGGGCGTCAGATACGCAGTATTTT
TRBV27	TRBD1	TRBJ1-6	NA	CASSTGTGSSPLHF	TGTGCCAGCAGCACCGGGACAGGGTCTTCACCCCTCCACTTT